Listed here is a single T cell receptor beta chain. This clonotype was recorded at least ten times. The specificity of this receptor is unknown. There are no base qualities to consult, and no much larger clone falls within one base. Stable Graves' hyperthyroidism was defined as the absence of progression to ophthalmopathy over 18 months of follow-up. Hyperthyroidism patients were newly diagnosed, had a disease duration of under 2 months, and were aged 18 to 65 years. The study excluded patients with uncontrolled infections, other autoimmune diseases, pregnancy or lactation. Diagnoses were based on clinical symptoms, serum thyroxine and TRAb, thyroid ultrasound and orbital computed tomography. Ficoll-Paque density gradient centrifugation was used to isolate PBMCs from around 10 ml of fresh peripheral blood. Total RNA was extracted with Trizol reagent, and quality was checked on an Agilent 2100 Bioanalyzer.

The data are from a study of T cells in Graves' hyperthyroidism and ophthalmopathy (dated by TCRdb to between 2018 and 2020). Describing the broader study: Peripheral blood samples were taken at initial diagnosis, before any treatment was given. Once sampling was done, hyperthyroidism patients were given methimazole at a starting dose of 30 mg daily, whereas ophthalmopathy patients were given high-dose intravenous methylprednisolone. Whether ophthalmopathy could be predicted prospectively was tested in an independent validation cohort made up of about 18 hyperthyroidism patients plus 17 patients who later progressed to ophthalmopathy. The approximately 95 discovery patients were divided at random into training and test sets in a 7:3 ratio. The paper describes TCR Vbeta CDR3 sequencing of about 140 peripheral blood samples, made up of about 40 ophthalmopathy patients, some 80 hyperthyroidism patients and roughly 17 progressor patients. Thyroid tissue and blood T-cell repertoires from about six Graves' hyperthyroidism patients were also compared in the study. A discovery cohort of fewer than 110 patients, about 40 with Graves' ophthalmopathy and about 60 with stable Graves' hyperthyroidism, was used to find distinguishing TCR V-J signatures.

Based on the germline V gene, the CDR1 and CDR2 sequences are SNHLY and FYNNEI. V is shortened by 6 bases, J by 6 bases, and the region joining them spans 18 bases. Measured from the cysteine to the phenylalanine, the CDR3 is 15 residues long. Solely the CDR3 DNA is kept, with 45 bases framed from the first base. The study at large found these results: Sample size was not statistically predetermined, and blinding of investigators to group allocation was not performed. Ophthalmopathy was separated from stable hyperthyroidism by a 13 V-J signature model, with approximately 90% sensitivity and about 81% specificity obtained in cross-validation and 80%/75% obtained in testing. Most expanded thyroid clonotypes (frequency above 0.001) were also found in blood, which suggests that blood repertoires may mirror thyroid immune responses. In validation, progression to ophthalmopathy was predicted by the model with nearly 71% sensitivity and roughly 76% specificity, a median of roughly 6 months before onset.

The TCR beta CDR3 regions were amplified from the RNA transcripts. The first round of RT-PCR for the TCR CDR3 was performed with the HTBI primer set and the Qiagen OneStep RT-PCR kit. Libraries were constructed in a second round of multiplex PCR, after which size selection and purification were carried out. The libraries were sequenced on an Illumina HiSeq2000 using paired-end 100 bp reads. On the study's bioinformatics: SOAPnuke was used to process the raw data, throwing out any read that contained adapters or uncalled bases, had a mean Phred below 15, or lacked an exact constant-primer or identifier match. COPE v1.2.5 was used to merge the high-quality paired reads, and each unique nucleotide sequence was defined as a clonotype. Clonotypes were aligned to IMGT TRBV, TRBD and TRBJ reference segments using MiTCR v1.1. Analysis was restricted to V-J combinations with a frequency above 0.0001, which covered 99% to 99.2% of repertoires. A TCS score was defined as the ratio between F50 (clonal expansion) and ExV (chaos), using BLOSUM62-based TCRdist between CDR3 peptides within each V-J. Welch's t-statistics and random forest reduced around 520 V-J features to fewer than 15, which were used in a naive Bayes classifier (R e1071). TCRdb reran the public reads through fastp at Q25 and MiXCR, keeping productive beta chains. Entries that share a CDR3 protein sequence are merged under the most common genes and DNA. V and J calls and clone size were set by TCRdb, not the authors. The sample contains about 380,000 distinct CDR3 sequences, more than 11% of them found a single time. Together, the top ten hold approximately 11% of the sample.

The sequenced sample consisted of blood. The sequence came from a woman aged 55-75 years with Graves' hyperthyroidism. This chain is built from TRBV2 and TRBJ2-1; the D match is possibly TRBD1 or TRBD2, with 5 bases aligned in each. The nucleotide sequence reads as follows: TGTGCCAGCAGAGGGGTGTCAACGGGAATCAATGAGCAGTTCTTC. Its translation reads: CASRGVSTGINEQFF.